This T cell receptor (beta chain) was identified during a study of glioma-infiltrating T cells. Study outcomes and limitations: CDR3 overlap between tissue and blood was very small. Tissue-blood divergence was below expectation in non-neoplastic patients, above in gliomas.

Using RNA template, CDR3s of TCR alpha and beta were amplified with iRepertoire arm-PCR. One-step reverse transcription and amplification started from approximately 100-400 ng of tissue mRNA or PBMC total RNA. TCRdb redid the calling of the multiplex PCR reads with MiXCR, one entry per CDR3 protein. The sample contains 150,000 to 200,000 distinct CDR3 sequences, around 45% of which appear only once. The CDR3 loop spans 16 amino acids. The germline gives CDR1 MNHNS, CDR2 SASEGT. V was shortened by 4 bases and J by 1 base, with 13 bases between the two germline ends. This clonotype came up many times. The antigen remains undetermined.

The clonotype comes from a human donor with low-grade glioma or glioblastoma, undergoing nonglioma brain surgery, or in good health (not recorded which). This sequence joins TRBV6-1 and TRBJ2-2; D perhaps matches TRBD1 (6 bases). The sample taken for sequencing was glioma tissue, nonneoplastic brain tissue, or PBMCs (not recorded which). CDR3 bases: TGTGCCAGCAGTGCGCTAGTGACAGGGAACACCGGGGAGCTGTTTTTT. Translating it yields CASSALVTGNTGELFF.